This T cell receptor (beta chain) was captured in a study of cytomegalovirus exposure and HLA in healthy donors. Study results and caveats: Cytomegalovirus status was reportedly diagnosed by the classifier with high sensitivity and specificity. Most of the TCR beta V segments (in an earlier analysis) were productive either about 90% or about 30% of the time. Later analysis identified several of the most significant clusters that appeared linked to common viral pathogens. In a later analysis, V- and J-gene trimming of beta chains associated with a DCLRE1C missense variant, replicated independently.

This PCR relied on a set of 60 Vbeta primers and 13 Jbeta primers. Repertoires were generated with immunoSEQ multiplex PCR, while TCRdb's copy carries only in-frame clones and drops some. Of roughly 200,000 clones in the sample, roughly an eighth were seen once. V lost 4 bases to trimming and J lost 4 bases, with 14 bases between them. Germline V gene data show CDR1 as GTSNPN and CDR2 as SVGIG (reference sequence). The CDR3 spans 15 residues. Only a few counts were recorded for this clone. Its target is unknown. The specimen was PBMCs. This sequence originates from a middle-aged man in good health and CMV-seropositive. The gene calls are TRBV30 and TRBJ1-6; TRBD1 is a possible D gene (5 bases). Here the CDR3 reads CAWNDYGGYNSPLHF. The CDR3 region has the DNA TGTGCCTGGAACGACTACGGGGGATATAATTCACCCCTCCACTTT.